The source of this TCR beta chain is a study of human T cells and chemical hapten exposure. It was unfractionated whole blood from which total RNA was extracted. For the library, individual cDNA molecules each received unique molecular identifiers. TCRdb independently ran MiXCR on the reads; one entry per CDR3 protein. The profile shows about 120,000 distinct CDR3 sequences, 8.5% of them singletons. Trimming cost V 6 bases and J 2 bases; bases outside gene matches: 8. The CDR3 totals 15 residues. Germline V gene sequence: CDR1 DFQATT, CDR2 SNEGSKA (reference sequence). This clonotype has a count of ten or more.

The chain carries TRBV20-1 and TRBJ2-3; 10 positions match TRBD2. The clonotype originates from a human donor in good health. Some clones in this sample may be carry-over from other donors' samples. Specimen: whole blood. CDR3 protein: CSASSGGRFTDTQYF. CDR3 DNA sequence: TGCAGTGCCTCTAGCGGGGGCCGATTCACAGATACGCAGTATTTT.